This T cell receptor (beta chain) comes out of a study of CD8+ T cells in alopecia areata. General observations from the study: Affected scalp, especially in alopecia totalis/universalis, had a higher clonality than normal scalp did.

The CDR3 sequence is 15 residues long. V was cut by 5 bases and J by 1 base, with 13 bases left in between. CDR1 is LNHDA, CDR2 SQIVND, per germline (reference sequence). Extraction and reverse transcription of RNA yielded cDNA as the sequencing template. Assay: immunoSEQ multiplex PCR; the TCRdb copy retains only in-frame clones and omits some. The sample holds roughly 200,000 clones, approximately 62% seen once. About this clone: What it binds is not known.

The material sequenced was CD4+ T cells sorted from blood, taken at week 0. The chain uses TRBV19 and TRBJ2-3, with a tentative D call TRBD2 (5 bases). The TCR comes from a human donor with alopecia areata. CDR3 region: CASSQEVLGTDTQYF. CDR3 DNA: TGTGCCAGTAGTCAAGAGGTACTAGGCACAGATACGCAGTATTTT.